One TCR beta chain is described in this entry. This entry comes from a study of Ad26.COV2.S vaccination and SARS-CoV-2 variants. Treatment defined: 15 to 20 received Ad26.COV2.S at low or high dose, single or two shots; 5 received placebo; per-sample allocation not given. Day 63 after the first vaccine or placebo injection was the time point for sampling. The method was immunoSEQ multiplex PCR; TCRdb's version includes in-frame clones alone and lacks a portion of them. The data hold 400,000 to 500,000 clones, with roughly 88% observed a single time. This sample comprised peripheral blood, obtained in a trial of Ad26.COV2.S vaccine versus placebo. The TCR was taken from a person aged 18-65 years who received the Ad26.COV2.S COVID-19 vaccine or a placebo.

CDR3 coding DNA: TGTGCCAGCAGTTCCCCGGGACTACGACTGGATACGCAGTATTTT. Protein: CASSSPGLRLDTQYF. This chain connects TRBV6-5 to TRBJ2-3; TRBD2 matches 7 bases. Unmatched junction bases numbered 10, after V lost 4 bases and J lost 6 bases. Germline V CDR1 and CDR2: MNHEY, SVGAGI. The CDR3 length is 15 residues.